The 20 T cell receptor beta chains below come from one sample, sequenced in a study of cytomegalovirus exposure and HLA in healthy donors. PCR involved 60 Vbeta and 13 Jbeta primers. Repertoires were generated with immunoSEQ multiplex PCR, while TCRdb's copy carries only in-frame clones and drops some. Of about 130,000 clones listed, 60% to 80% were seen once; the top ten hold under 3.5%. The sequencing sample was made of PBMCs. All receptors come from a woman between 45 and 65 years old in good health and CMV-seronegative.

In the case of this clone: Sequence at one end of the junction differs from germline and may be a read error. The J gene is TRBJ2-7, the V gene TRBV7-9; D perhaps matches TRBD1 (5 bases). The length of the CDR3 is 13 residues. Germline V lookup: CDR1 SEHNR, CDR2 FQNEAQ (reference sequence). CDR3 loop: CSSNGARAYEQYF. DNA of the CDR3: TGTTCCAGCAATGGGGCCCGAGCCTACGAGCAGTACTTC. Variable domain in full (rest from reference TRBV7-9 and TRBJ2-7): DTGVSQNPRHKITKRGQNVTFRCDPISEHNRLYWYRQTLGQGPEFLTYFQNEAQLEKSRLLSDRFSAERPKGSFSTLEIQRTEQGDSAMYLCSSNGARAYEQYFGPGTRLTVT.

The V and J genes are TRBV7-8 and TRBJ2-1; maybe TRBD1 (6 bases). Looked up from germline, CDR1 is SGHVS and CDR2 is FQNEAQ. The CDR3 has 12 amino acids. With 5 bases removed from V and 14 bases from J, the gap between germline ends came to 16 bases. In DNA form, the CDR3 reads TGTGCCAGCAGCCCTCGCACAGGGATAGAGTTCTTC. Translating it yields CASSPRTGIEFF.

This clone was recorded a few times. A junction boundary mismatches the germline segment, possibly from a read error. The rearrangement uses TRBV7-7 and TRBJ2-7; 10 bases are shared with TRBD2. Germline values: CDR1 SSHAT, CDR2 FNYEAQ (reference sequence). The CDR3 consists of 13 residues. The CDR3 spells CASSRTSGYEQYF. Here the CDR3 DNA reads TGTGCTAGCAGCCGGACTAGCGGCTACGAGCAGTACTTC.

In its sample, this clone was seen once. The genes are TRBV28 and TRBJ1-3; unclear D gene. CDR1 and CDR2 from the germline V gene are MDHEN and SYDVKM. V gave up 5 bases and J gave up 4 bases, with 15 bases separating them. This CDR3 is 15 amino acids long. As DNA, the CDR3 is TGTGCCAGCAGTCCCCTCCGGTGGAGGGGAAACACCATATATTTT. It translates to CASSPLRWRGNTIYF.

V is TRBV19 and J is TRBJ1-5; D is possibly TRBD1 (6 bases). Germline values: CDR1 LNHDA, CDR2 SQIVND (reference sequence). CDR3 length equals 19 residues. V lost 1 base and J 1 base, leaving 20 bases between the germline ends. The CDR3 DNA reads TGTGCCAGTAGTATAGGTTCCGCAAGGGGGTTGAGGAGCAATCAGCCCCAGCATTTT. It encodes CASSIGSARGLRSNQPQHF.

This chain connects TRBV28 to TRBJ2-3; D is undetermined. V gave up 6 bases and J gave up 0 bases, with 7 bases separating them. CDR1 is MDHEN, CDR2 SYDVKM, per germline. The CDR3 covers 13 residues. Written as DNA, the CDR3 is TGTGCCAGCAGATTCCTGAGCACAGATACGCAGTATTTT. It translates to CASRFLSTDTQYF.

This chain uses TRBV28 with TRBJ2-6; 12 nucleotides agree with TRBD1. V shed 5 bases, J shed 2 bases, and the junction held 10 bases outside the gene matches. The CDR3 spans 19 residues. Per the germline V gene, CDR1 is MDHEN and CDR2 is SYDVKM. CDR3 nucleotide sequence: TGTGCCAGCAGTGCGTACTCCGGGACAGGGGGCCCTGGGGCCAACGTCCTGACTTTC. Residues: CASSAYSGTGGPGANVLTF. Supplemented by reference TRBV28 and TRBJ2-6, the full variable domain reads DVKVTQSSRYLVKRTGEKVFLECVQDMDHENMFWYRQDPGLGLRLIYFSYDVKMKEKGDIPEGYSVSREKKERFSLILESASTNQTSMYLCASSAYSGTGGPGANVLTFGAGSRLTVL.

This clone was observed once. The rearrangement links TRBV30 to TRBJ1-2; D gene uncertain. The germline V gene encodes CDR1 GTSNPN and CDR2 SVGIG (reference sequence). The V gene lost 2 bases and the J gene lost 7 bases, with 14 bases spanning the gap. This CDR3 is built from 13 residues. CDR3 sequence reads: CAWSPEGRGGYTF. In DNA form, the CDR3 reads TGTGCCTGGAGTCCGGAGGGCCGGGGTGGCTACACCTTC.

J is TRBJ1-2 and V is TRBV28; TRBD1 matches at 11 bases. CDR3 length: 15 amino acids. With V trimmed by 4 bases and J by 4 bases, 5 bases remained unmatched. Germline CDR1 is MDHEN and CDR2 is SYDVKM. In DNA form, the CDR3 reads TGTGCCAGCAGTTCGGACAGGGGGCTCGTCTATGGCTACACCTTC. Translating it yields CASSSDRGLVYGYTF.

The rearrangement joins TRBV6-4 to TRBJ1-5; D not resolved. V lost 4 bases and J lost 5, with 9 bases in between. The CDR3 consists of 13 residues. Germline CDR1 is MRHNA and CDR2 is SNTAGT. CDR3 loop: CASSAGMDQPQHF. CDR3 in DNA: TGTGCCAGCAGTGCGGGTATGGATCAGCCCCAGCATTTT.

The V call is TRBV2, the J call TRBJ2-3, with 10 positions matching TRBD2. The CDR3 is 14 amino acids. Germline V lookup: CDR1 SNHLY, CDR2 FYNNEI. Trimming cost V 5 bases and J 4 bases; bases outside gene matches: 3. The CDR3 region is CASSSGRASDTQYF. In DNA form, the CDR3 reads TGTGCCAGCAGTAGCGGGAGGGCCTCAGATACGCAGTATTTT.

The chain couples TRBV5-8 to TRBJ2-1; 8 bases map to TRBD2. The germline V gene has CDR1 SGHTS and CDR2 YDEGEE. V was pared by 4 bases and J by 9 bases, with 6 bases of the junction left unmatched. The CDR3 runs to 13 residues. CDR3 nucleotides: TGTGCCAGCAGCCGGCGGGGGGAGGGTGAGCAGTTCTTC. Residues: CASSRRGEGEQFF.

For the CDR3, the DNA is TGTGCCAGCACACTTAGCAATCAGCCCCAGCATTTT. Its translation is CASTLSNQPQHF. The V and J genes are TRBV28 and TRBJ1-5, with no clear D. The CDR3 is 12 residues long. Trimming cost V 7 bases and J 0 bases, with 4 bases left between them. Germline V CDR1 and CDR2: MDHEN, SYDVKM.

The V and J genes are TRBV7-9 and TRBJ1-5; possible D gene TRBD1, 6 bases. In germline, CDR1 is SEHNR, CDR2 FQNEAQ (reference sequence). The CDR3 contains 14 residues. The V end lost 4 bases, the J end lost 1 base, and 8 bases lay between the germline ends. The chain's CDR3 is CASSSDRSNQPQHF. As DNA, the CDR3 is TGTGCCAGCAGCTCGGACAGAAGCAATCAGCCCCAGCATTTT.

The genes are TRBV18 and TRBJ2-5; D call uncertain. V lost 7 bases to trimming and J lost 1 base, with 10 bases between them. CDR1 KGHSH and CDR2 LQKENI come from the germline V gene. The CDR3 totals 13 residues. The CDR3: CASFLGSQETQYF. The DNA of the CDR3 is TGTGCCAGCTTCCTCGGGTCCCAAGAGACCCAGTACTTC.

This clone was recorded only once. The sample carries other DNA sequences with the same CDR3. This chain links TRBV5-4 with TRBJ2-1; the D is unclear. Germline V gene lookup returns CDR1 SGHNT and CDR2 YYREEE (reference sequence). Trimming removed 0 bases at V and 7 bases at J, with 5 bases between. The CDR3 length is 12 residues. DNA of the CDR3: TGTGCCAGCAGCTTGGACTCGAATGAGCAGTTCTTC. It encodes CASSLDSNEQFF.

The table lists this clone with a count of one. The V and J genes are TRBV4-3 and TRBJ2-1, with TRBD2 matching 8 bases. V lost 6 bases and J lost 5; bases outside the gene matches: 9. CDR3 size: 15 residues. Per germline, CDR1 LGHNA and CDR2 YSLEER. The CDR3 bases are TGCGCCAGCAGTCCTCTTCGGGAGGGCCACAATGAGCAGTTCTTC. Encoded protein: CASSPLREGHNEQFF.

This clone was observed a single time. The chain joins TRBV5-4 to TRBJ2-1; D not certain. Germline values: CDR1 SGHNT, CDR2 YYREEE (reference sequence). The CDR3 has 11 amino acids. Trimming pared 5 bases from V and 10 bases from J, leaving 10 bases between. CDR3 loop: CASRTHEEQFF. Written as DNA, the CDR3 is TGTGCCAGCAGGACACATGAGGAGCAGTTCTTC.

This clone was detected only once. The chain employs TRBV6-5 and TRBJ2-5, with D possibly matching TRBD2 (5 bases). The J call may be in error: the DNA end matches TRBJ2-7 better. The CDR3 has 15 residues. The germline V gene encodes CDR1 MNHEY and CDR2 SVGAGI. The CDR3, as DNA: TGTGCCAGCAGCCCTAGGACTGGCCACTCCTACGAGCAGTACTTC. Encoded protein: CASSPRTGHSYEQYF.

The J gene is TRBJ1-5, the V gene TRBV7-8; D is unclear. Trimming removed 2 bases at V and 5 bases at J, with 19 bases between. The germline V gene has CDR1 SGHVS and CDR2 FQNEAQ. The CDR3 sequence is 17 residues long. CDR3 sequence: CASSLPIRMAAHQPQHF. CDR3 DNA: TGTGCCAGCAGCTTACCCATACGGATGGCGGCACATCAGCCCCAGCATTTT.